This T cell receptor (beta chain) was profiled in a study of cytotoxic CD8 clonotypes in ibrutinib-treated CLL. Study-level information: Researchers reported about 10 relapsed/refractory and approximately 16 treatment-naive patients, 17 to 18 of them IGHV unmutated.

Trimming stripped 4 bases from V and 5 bases from J, with 19 bases between. CDR1 is SGHNT and CDR2 is YYREEE in the germline V gene (reference sequence). This CDR3 has 15 residues. The table came from immunoSEQ multiplex PCR; TCRdb's copy has only in-frame clones and leaves some out. The repertoire holds some 290,000 clones, with roughly 85% as singletons. J is TRBJ2-7 and V is TRBV5-4; the D gene is possibly TRBD2 (6 bases). This receptor was taken from a human donor with chronic lymphocytic leukemia. Specimen: PBMCs, collected before ibrutinib treatment. CDR3 in DNA: TGTGCCAGCAGCATCCCGGGACTCAGAGCCCACGAGCAGTACTTC. Translating gives CASSIPGLRAHEQYF.